This entry lists 28 T cell receptor beta chains sequenced from one sample in a study of T cells in Graves' hyperthyroidism and ophthalmopathy. The TCR beta CDR3 regions underwent amplification using RNA transcripts as the source. Primed by the HTBI set, a first-round RT-PCR was run on the TCR CDR3. TCRdb re-called the multiplex PCR reads through MiXCR, storing one row per CDR3 protein. The repertoire holds some 490,000 distinct CDR3 sequences, about 16% seen once, with 25% to 30% in the top ten. Sample: blood. The receptors derive from a woman aged 30 to 39 with Graves' ophthalmopathy.

This clonotype was counted many times. V gene TRBV3-1 combines with J gene TRBJ2-1, with 9 bases identical to TRBD2. The V gene's germline CDR1 is LGHDT and CDR2 YNNKEL (reference sequence). This CDR3 has 15 residues. V was pared by 1 base and J by 4 bases, with 2 bases of the junction left unmatched. The CDR3 DNA reads as TGTGCCAGCAGCCAAGTAGCGGGGGTATACAATGAGCAGTTCTTC. Translating it yields CASSQVAGVYNEQFF.

This clonotype was seen at least ten times. V usage is TRBV6-2 or TRBV6-3 and J usage is TRBJ1-1, with 7 positions matching TRBD1. Germline lookup yields CDR1 MNHEY and CDR2 SVGEGT. The CDR3 has 14 amino acids. The V gene end was trimmed by 7 bases and the J gene end by 3 bases; junction bases not matched to a gene: 8. CDR3 nucleotides: TGTGCCAGCACCCCCCAGGGGGGGGACACTGAAGCTTTCTTT. Translation: CASTPQGGDTEAFF.

In DNA form, the CDR3 reads TGTGCCAGCAGCTTAACGGGACAGGCGTACCAAGAGACCCAGTACTTC. Its translation is CASSLTGQAYQETQYF. The rearrangement uses TRBV7-3 and TRBJ2-5; TRBD1 agrees at 8 bases. Germline V lookup: CDR1 SGHTA, CDR2 FQGTGA. V dropped 0 bases and J dropped 0; count of bases not matched to a gene: 3. The CDR3 length is 16 residues.

This clonotype was recorded many times. The chain employs TRBV28 and TRBJ2-7, with a possible D match to TRBD1 (6 bases). CDR1 and CDR2 (germline): MDHEN, SYDVKM. Trimming removed 6 bases from V and 0 bases from J, with 15 bases in between. The CDR3 is 15 amino acids. CDR3 amino acids: CASRSTGHLSYEQYF. The CDR3 DNA follows: TGTGCCAGCAGGTCGACAGGCCACCTCTCCTACGAGCAGTACTTC.

V is TRBV19 and J is TRBJ2-1, with D possibly being TRBD2 (6 bases). V gave up 5 bases and J gave up 8 bases, with 16 bases separating them. The CDR3 extends over 14 amino acids. From germline, CDR1 is LNHDA and CDR2 SQIVND (reference sequence). DNA for the CDR3: TGTGCCAGTAGTTACGACGGGAGCCGAGATGAGCAGTTCTTC. Residues: CASSYDGSRDEQFF.

This clonotype was seen a few times. This sequence joins TRBV9 and TRBJ1-1; tentatively, D is TRBD1 (5 bases). The germline CDR1 and CDR2 sequences are SGDLS and YYNGEE. This CDR3 is 14 amino acids long. V dropped 4 bases and J dropped 2 bases, with 12 bases sitting between them. In DNA, the CDR3 is TGTGCCAGCAGCTACGACAGCCTAAACACTGAAGCTTTCTTT. It encodes CASSYDSLNTEAFF. Full variable domain (outside the CDR3, taken from reference TRBV9 and TRBJ1-1): DSGVTQTPKHLITATGQRVTLRCSPRSGDLSVYWYQQSLDQGLQFLIQYYNGEERAKGNILERFSAQQFPDLHSELNLSSLELGDSALYFCASSYDSLNTEAFFGQGTRLTVV.

This chain joins TRBV5-1 and TRBJ2-7; TRBD1 aligns across 9 bases. Unmatched junction bases numbered 10, after V lost 4 bases and J lost 2 bases. This CDR3 region has 16 residues. Germline CDR1 reads SGHRS; CDR2 reads YFSETQ. In DNA form, the CDR3 reads TGCGCCAGCAGCAGAGGACAGGGGTTGGGAACCTACGAGCAGTACTTC. Its protein is CASSRGQGLGTYEQYF.

This clonotype was detected many times. This rearrangement joins TRBV5-1 to TRBJ2-3, with 8 bases identical to TRBD2. Trimming at V came to 5 bases and at J to 6 bases, leaving 11 bases not matched to a gene. Per the germline V gene, CDR1 is SGHRS and CDR2 is YFSETQ. CDR3 length equals 15 residues. In nucleotides, the CDR3 is TGCGCCAGCAGGGAACTAGCGGTCCCTCTTGATACGCAGTATTTT. This gives the protein CASRELAVPLDTQYF.

The chain couples TRBV7-2 to TRBJ1-1, with 7 bases fitting TRBD1. Trimming removed 4 bases from V and 1 base from J; junction bases left unmatched: 9. The CDR3 contains 16 residues. CDR1 and CDR2 (germline): SGHTA, FQGNSA. The CDR3: CASSSPQGDGNTEAFF. CDR3 DNA sequence: TGTGCCAGCAGCTCACCTCAGGGGGACGGGAACACTGAAGCTTTCTTT.

This clonotype was recorded at least ten times. J is TRBJ2-2 and V is TRBV18; D is uncertain. This CDR3 is built from 14 residues. V was trimmed by 3 bases and J by 5 bases, leaving 10 bases between them. CDR1 and CDR2 from the germline V gene are KGHSH and LQKENI. The CDR3 reads CASSPTTATGELFF. Written as DNA, the CDR3 is TGTGCCAGCTCACCTACCACGGCTACCGGGGAGCTGTTTTTT.

This clonotype has at least ten counts. The V gene is TRBV28, the J gene TRBJ1-2; tentative D call: TRBD1 (5 bases). Trimming stripped 2 bases from V and 8 bases from J, with 12 bases between. Germline CDR1 is MDHEN and CDR2 is SYDVKM. The CDR3 runs 13 residues. CDR3 sequence: CASSLDSLGGYTF. The CDR3 DNA is TGTGCCAGCAGTTTAGACAGCCTCGGGGGCTACACCTTC.

CDR3 nucleotide sequence: TGTGCCAGCAGCTTAGCATCGTCCGGCACCAATCAGCCCCAGCATTTT. Its protein is CASSLASSGTNQPQHF. This chain joins TRBV7-6 and TRBJ1-5; D is unclear. V lost 0 bases and J 3 bases, leaving 12 bases between the germline ends. Germline-derived CDR1 and CDR2 are SGHVS and FNYEAQ. CDR3 size: 16 residues.

This chain uses TRBV9 with TRBJ2-5, with TRBD2 as a possible D gene (6 bases). V was shortened by 0 bases and J by 3 bases, with 18 bases between the two germline ends. From germline, CDR1 is SGDLS and CDR2 YYNGEE. CDR3 size: 17 residues. The CDR3 sequence is CASSVADGRRLEETQYF. CDR3 in DNA: TGTGCCAGCAGCGTAGCTGACGGACGACGACTAGAAGAGACCCAGTACTTC.

At least ten counts were recorded for this clonotype. The chain recombines TRBV7-9 with TRBJ2-1; 8 positions match TRBD2. CDR1 is SEHNR, CDR2 FQNEAQ, per germline (reference sequence). The CDR3 is made up of 13 amino acids. The J segment lost 9 bases and the V segment lost 7 bases, leaving 8 bases of the junction unmatched. CDR3 in amino acids: CASTESGRAEQFF. The DNA of the CDR3 is TGTGCCAGCACCGAAAGCGGGAGAGCTGAGCAGTTCTTC.

CDR3 coding DNA: TGTGCCAGCCGAGACAGGGACTCACCCCTCCACTTT. Its translation is CASRDRDSPLHF. This rearrangement joins TRBV6-1 to TRBJ1-6; 7 bases are a match to TRBD1. The germline gives CDR1 MNHNS, CDR2 SASEGT. The CDR3 is 12 residues long. Unmatched junction bases numbered 5, after V lost 8 bases and J lost 10 bases.

This clonotype has a count of ten or more. This chain links TRBV5-1 with TRBJ1-1; D gene uncertain. Germline lookup yields CDR1 SGHRS and CDR2 YFSETQ. Trimming removed 4 bases from V and 0 bases from J, with 10 bases in between. The CDR3 is 14 residues long. The CDR3, as DNA: TGCGCCAGCAGCCTCGACGGAATGAACACTGAAGCTTTCTTT. Translating it yields CASSLDGMNTEAFF.

Points on this clonotype: A read error may produce the germline difference seen at one junction end. The chain employs TRBV6-9 and TRBJ1-2; unclear D gene. Germline V gene lookup returns CDR1 MNHGY and CDR2 SVAAGI. The CDR3 runs to 15 residues. The CDR3 here is CAGSYVQVSNYGYTF. DNA of the CDR3: TGTGCCGGCAGTTACGTGCAGGTCTCTAACTATGGCTACACCTTC.

This clonotype was seen many times. The genes are TRBV7-2 and TRBJ1-5; D perhaps matches TRBD1 (5 bases). CDR1 is SGHTA and CDR2 is FQGNSA in the germline V gene. V was trimmed by 2 bases and J by 1 base, leaving 9 bases between them. The length of the CDR3 is 15 residues. The CDR3 reads CASSLSGGSNQPQHF. The CDR3, as DNA: TGTGCCAGCAGCTTAAGCGGGGGGAGCAATCAGCCCCAGCATTTT.

The V call is TRBV20-1, the J call TRBJ1-1; TRBD1 matches 7 bases. Germline-derived CDR1 and CDR2 are DFQATT and SNEGSKA (reference sequence). This CDR3 contains 16 residues. Trimming took 1 base from V and 2 from J; bases not matched to a gene: 10. In DNA form, the CDR3 reads TGCAGTGCTAGAGCCTGGATTGGGACAGCCAACACTGAAGCTTTCTTT. Its protein product is CSARAWIGTANTEAFF.

This rearrangement joins TRBV6-1 to TRBJ1-5, with D perhaps matching TRBD1 (6 bases). Germline CDR1 is MNHNS and CDR2 is SASEGT. V lost 8 bases to trimming and J lost 5 bases, with 19 bases between them. CDR3 length: 15 residues. The CDR3 sequence: CASLSGTRLYQPQHF. CDR3 bases: TGTGCCAGCTTGTCCGGGACACGGTTGTATCAGCCCCAGCATTTT.

The chain carries TRBV6-1 and TRBJ1-5; D perhaps matches TRBD1 (5 bases). CDR1 and CDR2 (germline): MNHNS, SASEGT. CDR3 length equals 14 residues. The germline V and J ends were trimmed by 8 bases and 4 bases, with 15 bases remaining between them. CDR3 protein: CASGDLRGNQPQHF. The DNA of the CDR3 is TGTGCCAGCGGCGATCTAAGGGGAAATCAGCCCCAGCATTTT.

Only a few counts were recorded for this clonotype. V and J are TRBV18 and TRBJ2-1; possibly TRBD1 or TRBD2 for D (5 bases each). The CDR3 loop spans 12 amino acids. V was shortened by 8 bases and J by 8 bases, with 13 bases between the two germline ends. The germline CDR1 and CDR2 sequences are KGHSH and LQKENI. The CDR3 DNA reads as TGTGCCAGCCCAACGGGGCGGTATGAGCAGTTCTTC. Translation: CASPTGRYEQFF. The whole variable domain, filled in from reference TRBV18 and TRBJ2-1, reads NAGVMQNPRHLVRRRGQEARLRCSPMKGHSHVYWYRQLPEEGLKFMVYLQKENIIDESGMPKERFSAEFPKEGPSILRIQQVVRGDSAAYFCASPTGRYEQFFGPGTRLTVL.

This rearrangement joins TRBV5-1 to TRBJ2-1, with 14 positions matching TRBD2. J was trimmed by 5 bases and V by 4 bases; bases with no gene match: 5. Germline V gives CDR1 SGHRS, CDR2 YFSETQ. The CDR3 runs to 16 residues. The CDR3 sequence is CASSTGTSGSDNEQFF. The CDR3 nucleotides are TGCGCCAGCAGCACCGGGACTAGCGGGAGTGACAATGAGCAGTTCTTC.

There are many counts of this clonotype. An end of the junction does not agree with germline; a read error may underlie this. V gene TRBV7-8 combines with J gene TRBJ1-1; D is ambiguous. The CDR3 length is 15 residues. The germline CDR1 and CDR2 sequences are SGHVS and FQNEAQ. CDR3 sequence: CASSLVGGMNTEAFF. The CDR3 DNA follows: TGTGCCAGCAGTTTAGTTGGAGGGATGAACACTGAAGCTTTCTTT.

The chain is built from TRBV9 and TRBJ1-1; 9 bases are a match to TRBD1. This CDR3 contains 14 residues. Germline lookup yields CDR1 SGDLS and CDR2 YYNGEE. V trimming: 0 bases; J trimming: 11 bases; junction bases outside the gene matches: 8. The CDR3 sequence is CASSVAMGQGGAFF. The CDR3 nucleotides are TGTGCCAGCAGCGTAGCGATGGGACAGGGAGGCGCTTTCTTT.

This clonotype was counted a few times. The rearrangement joins TRBV4-3 to TRBJ1-1; D is undetermined. V was trimmed by 1 base and J by 5 bases, leaving 8 bases between them. The length of the CDR3 is 13 residues. From germline, CDR1 is LGHNA and CDR2 YSLEER. CDR3 coding DNA: TGCGCCAGCAGCCAAGCCGAGAGAACTGAAGCTTTCTTT. Translated, it gives CASSQAERTEAFF.

This clonotype has ten or more counts. This sequence joins TRBV7-2 and TRBJ1-2; 7 nucleotides match TRBD1. The CDR3 is 13 residues long. Germline CDR1 and CDR2: SGHTA and FQGNSA. V trimming: 5 bases; J trimming: 9 bases; junction bases outside the gene matches: 9. The CDR3 DNA sequence: TGTGCCAGCAGCACACGGACAGGAGAGAGCTACACCTTC. The encoded protein is CASSTRTGESYTF.

This clonotype was seen ten or more times. The rearrangement joins TRBV5-1 to TRBJ1-4; 8 nucleotides line up with TRBD1. V shed 3 bases, J shed 4 bases, and the junction held 5 bases outside the gene matches. Germline V gives CDR1 SGHRS, CDR2 YFSETQ. The CDR3 length is 15 residues. CDR3 residues: CASSSPGQDNEKLFF. The CDR3 coding sequence is TGCGCCAGCAGCTCACCGGGACAGGATAATGAAAAACTGTTTTTT.